This TCR beta chain was recorded in a study of T cell changes during pregnancy in multiple sclerosis. Clones were read by immunoSEQ multiplex PCR, and TCRdb kept only the in-frame ones, dropping some. The sample holds just over 40,000 clones, roughly 88% seen once. This CDR3 region has 15 residues. Unmatched junction bases numbered 1, after V lost 2 bases and J lost 1 base. Germline CDR1 SGHTA, CDR2 FQGNSA. The V gene is TRBV7-2, the J gene TRBJ1-5, with 8 bases lining up with TRBD1. This receptor was taken from a female donor in good health, enrolled as a control in a pregnancy study. The sequenced sample was peripheral blood, obtained in the first trimester of pregnancy. This CDR3 is CASSLQGASNQPQHF. As DNA, the CDR3 is TGTGCCAGCAGCTTACAGGGGGCCAGCAATCAGCCCCAGCATTTT.